This record concerns one T cell receptor (beta chain) sequence. The V and J ends lost 1 base and 0 bases respectively, with 11 bases between them. CDR1 is SGHDT, CDR2 YYEEEE, per germline. The CDR3 length is 17 residues. The data belong to a study of shared clonotypes between healthy human individuals. Cells designated naive CD8 were CD45RO-negative and were positively selected for CCR7, with terminally differentiated effector memory CD45RA+ cells excluded. TCRdb's copy holds only in-frame clones and misses some; the assay was immunoSEQ multiplex PCR. The sample has 2 million or so clones; about 95% are singletons.

The chain recombines TRBV5-6 with TRBJ1-6; D not certain. Sequencing was performed on naive CD8+ T cells sorted from blood. The receptor's source is a man aged 18 to 30 in good health. CDR3 region: CASSLYDTSSYNSPLHF. CDR3 nucleotides: TGTGCCAGCAGCTTGTATGACACAAGCTCCTATAATTCACCCCTCCACTTT.